The T cell receptor beta chain described here comes from a study of prognosis after radiotherapy for stage I lung cancer. Background on the study: The study recorded squamous cell carcinoma in over five patients and adenocarcinoma in approximately twelve.

The study amplified the TCR beta CDR3 region from genomic DNA. This amplification was carried out by two rounds of multiplex PCR. Round one of PCR was performed, and it used primers specific to each TRBV and TRBJ gene. TCRdb recomputed calls from the multiplex PCR reads with MiXCR, one row per CDR3 protein. The sample holds 30,000 to 40,000 distinct CDR3 sequences, approximately 32% seen once. Whole-study findings and limits: Reduced Shannon entropy following stereotactic body radiation therapy was recorded in patients who developed distant metastases. The number of unique TCR clones went down after stereotactic body radiation therapy, with a median of around 10,000 versus 6,900.

This clonotype has at least ten counts. Its antigen remains unidentified. With V trimmed by 2 bases and J by 6 bases, 2 bases remained unmatched. This CDR3 spans 13 amino acids. Germline V gene lookup returns CDR1 SGHRS and CDR2 YFSETQ. V gene TRBV5-1 combines with J gene TRBJ2-1, with 7 nucleotides matching TRBD2. This sequence was found in a donor aged 50 or older with non-small cell lung cancer. The sample consisted of PBMCs, taken before or after stereotactic body radiation therapy (not recorded which). CDR3 nucleotide sequence: TGCGCCAGCAGCTTTACGGGGGGCAATGAGCAGTTCTTC. Protein sequence: CASSFTGGNEQFF.